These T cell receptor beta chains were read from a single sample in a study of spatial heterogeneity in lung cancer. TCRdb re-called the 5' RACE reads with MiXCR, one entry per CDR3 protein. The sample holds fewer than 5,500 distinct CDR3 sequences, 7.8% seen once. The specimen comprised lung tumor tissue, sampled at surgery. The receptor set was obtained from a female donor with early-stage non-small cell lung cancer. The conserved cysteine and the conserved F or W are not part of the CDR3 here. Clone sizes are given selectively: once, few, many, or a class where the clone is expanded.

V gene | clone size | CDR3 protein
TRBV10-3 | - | AISLSVDTQY
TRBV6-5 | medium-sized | ASRARHAVYNEQF
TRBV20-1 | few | SAKFRTERYEQY
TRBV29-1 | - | SVESGARGTGELF
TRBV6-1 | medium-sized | ASSGAGQEY
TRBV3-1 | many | ASSQDPGHSGNTIY
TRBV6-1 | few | ASSGTYEQY
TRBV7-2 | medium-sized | ASSLADYSYTDTQY
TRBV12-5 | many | ASGSPYTQY
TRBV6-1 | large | ASSPPQAF
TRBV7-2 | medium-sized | ASSLVAGHYEQY
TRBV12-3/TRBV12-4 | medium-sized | ASSLSWGAVTGELF
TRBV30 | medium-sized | AWSARGAGNTIY
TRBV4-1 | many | ASSQDRGTGRMNTEAF
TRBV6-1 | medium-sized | ASSEILGTAYNEQF